Below are 3 T cell receptor beta chains sequenced from a single sample in a study of tumor-infiltrating lymphocytes in primary liver carcinoma. Both RNA and DNA were isolated together from around 20-30 mg of bulk tissue that had not been sorted. Starting material of about 450 ng total RNA yielded TCR beta cDNA via a constant-region primer. ARM-PCR was slightly modified, and three nested multiplex PCR rounds with it gave rise to the TCR beta libraries. A C-beta reverse primer was combined with TRBV1-TRBV30 forward primers in the first two PCR rounds, and each round had 9 to 10 cycles. TCRdb re-analysed the multiplex PCR reads in MiXCR, keeping a single row per CDR3 protein. The sample yields 150,000 to 200,000 distinct CDR3 sequences, around four fifths seen once. Sequences were obtained from tumor tissue from primary liver carcinoma. The origin of the receptors is a man aged 40-50 years with primary liver carcinoma and hepatitis B virus infection.

Turning to this clonotype: Germline is not matched at one junction end, which may reflect a read error. V usage is TRBV5-6 and J usage is TRBJ2-1; 7 nucleotides line up with TRBD2. This CDR3 has 16 residues. Germline CDR1 and CDR2: SGHDT and YYEEEE. The CDR3 is CTSTFNGEGRYNEQFF. In DNA, the CDR3 is TGTACCAGCACCTTTAATGGGGAGGGCCGGTACAATGAGCAGTTCTTC.

Details on this clonotype: A junction end diverges from the germline sequence, so it may reflect a read error. This sequence joins TRBV29-1 and TRBJ2-5; tentatively, D is TRBD1 (6 bases). Germline values: CDR1 SQVTM, CDR2 ANQGSEA. The CDR3 is 15 amino acids. CDR3 in amino acids: CSDEADRGRAETQYF. The DNA for the CDR3 is TGCAGCGATGAAGCGGACAGAGGGCGGGCAGAGACCCAGTACTTC. Full variable domain (missing parts from reference TRBV29-1 and TRBJ2-5): SAVISQKPSRDICQRGTSLTIQCQVDSQVTMMFWYRQQPGQSLTLIATANQGSEATYESGFVIDKFPISRPNLTFSTLTVSNMSPEDSSIYLCSDEADRGRAETQYFGPGTRLLVL.

The sample holds one count of this clonotype. The junction departs from the called germline gene at one end, perhaps through a read error. The V gene is TRBV14, the J gene TRBJ2-1; 9 nucleotides match TRBD1. CDR1 is SGHDN and CDR2 is FVKESK in the germline V gene. CDR3 length: 17 amino acids. The CDR3: CACSQEDQGTGYNELFF. CDR3 DNA sequence: TGTGCCTGTAGCCAAGAGGATCAGGGGACAGGGTACAATGAGCTGTTCTTC.